A selection of T cell receptor beta chains follows, all from one sample in a study of blood T cell repertoires in COVID-19. Here immunoSEQ multiplex PCR was the method, and the copy in TCRdb shows in-frame clones only, minus some. The sample includes about 490,000 clones, 70% to 90% of them seen just once. Input material: peripheral blood. The receptor source for this set is a human donor in a cohort sampled during active COVID-19. CDR3s include the opening cysteine and the closing phenylalanine or tryptophan. A D gene is named only where the DNA matches it firmly. Where a row states a size, it is once, few, many or the class of an expanded clone; other rows omit it.

V	size	length	D	J	DNA	CDR3
TRBV5-6	NA	16	TRBD1	TRBJ1-4	TGTGCCAGCAGCCGGGACAGGGGGCATAGTAATGAAAAACTGTTTTTT	CASSRDRGHSNEKLFF
TRBV9	NA	18	NA	TRBJ1-6	TGTGCCAGCAGCGTAGCGGGAGCAGCGAGCTCCTATAATTCACCCCTCCACTTT	CASSVAGAASSYNSPLHF
TRBV30	NA	14	TRBD2	TRBJ2-1	TGTGCCTGGAGTAGGGGACTAGCGCTTAATGAGCAGTTCTTC	CAWSRGLALNEQFF
TRBV9	NA	15	TRBD1	TRBJ1-2	TGTGCCAGCAGCGATCTGACAGGGGGCTCCGGGGGCTACACCTTC	CASSDLTGGSGGYTF
TRBV29-1	NA	12	TRBD1	TRBJ2-7	TGCAGCGTTCGGGACAGCTCCTACGAGCAGTACTTC	CSVRDSSYEQYF
TRBV20-1	NA	14	TRBD1	TRBJ1-6	TGCAGTGCTAGTGTCACAGGGGCTGGATCACCCCTCCACTTT	CSASVTGAGSPLHF
TRBV7-7	NA	16	TRBD2	TRBJ2-1	TGTGCTAGCAGCCCGTTTGTCGGGAGGGTAGGCAATGAGCAGTTCTTC	CASSPFVGRVGNEQFF
TRBV11-2	NA	17	NA	TRBJ2-3	TGTGCCAGCAGCTTAGAAGTGACTCCCATTTACACGGGTACGCAGTATTTT	CASSLEVTPIYTGTQYF
TRBV19	once	14	NA	TRBJ2-6	TGTGCCAGTAGTATTAATCCGGGGGCCAACGTCCTGACTTTC	CASSINPGANVLTF
TRBV7-9	NA	16	NA	TRBJ1-4	TGTGCCAGCAGCTTAGTTGGCGGGACTCCTAATGAAAAACTGTTTTTT	CASSLVGGTPNEKLFF
TRBV19	NA	15	TRBD1	TRBJ1-1	TGTGCCAGTAGTGCTGAAAGGACAGGGAACACTGAAGCTTTCTTT	CASSAERTGNTEAFF
TRBV28	NA	16	NA	TRBJ1-1	TGTGCCAGCAGTTTTGGCCAAGGGGAACTTAACACTGAAGCTTTCTTT	CASSFGQGELNTEAFF
TRBV24-1	once	14	NA	TRBJ1-5	TGTGCCACCAGTGATTTAGGGGTAGTTCAGCCCCAGCATTTT	CATSDLGVVQPQHF
TRBV7-9	NA	18	NA	TRBJ2-3	TGTGCCAGCAGCTTAGCCCGGGGACAATTTTATCTCGCAGATACGCAGTATTTT	CASSLARGQFYLADTQYF
TRBV7-2	once	16	NA	TRBJ1-3	TGTGCCAGCAGCTTAGTGGGGGCCAGCTCTGGAAACACCATATATTTT	CASSLVGASSGNTIYF
TRBV2	few	13	NA	TRBJ2-7	TGTGCCAGCAGTATTAGCGTTAATGGCGAGCAGTACTTC	CASSISVNGEQYF
TRBV19	NA	15	NA	TRBJ1-5	TGTGCCAGTAGTCTCGGACAAATACTCAATCAGCCCCAGCATTTT	CASSLGQILNQPQHF
TRBV27	once	15	NA	TRBJ2-1	TGTGCCAGCAGTTTAGGGGGCCCAAGCTACAATGAGCAGTTCTTC	CASSLGGPSYNEQFF
TRBV27	NA	17	TRBD2	TRBJ2-1	TGTGCCAGCAGTCTTCGACTAGCGGGAGTTAGAGACAATGAGCAGTTCTTC	CASSLRLAGVRDNEQFF
TRBV30	NA	16	TRBD2	TRBJ2-1	TGTGCCTGGAGTGTTTTGGGTAGCGGGAGGTACAATGAGCAGTTCTTC	CAWSVLGSGRYNEQFF
TRBV7-2	NA	16	TRBD2	TRBJ2-3	TGTGCCAGCACTCCGGGACTAGCGGGAGCGGCAGATACGCAGTATTTT	CASTPGLAGAADTQYF
TRBV12-3/TRBV12-4	NA	13	NA	TRBJ2-1	TGTGCCAGCAGTTTAGAACTATGGGATGAGCAGTTCTTC	CASSLELWDEQFF
TRBV30	NA	14	TRBD1	TRBJ1-5	TGTGCCTGGAGTGGGGACAGCCACAATCAGCCCCAGCATTTT	CAWSGDSHNQPQHF
TRBV19	NA	13	TRBD1	TRBJ1-1	TGTGCCAGTAGTATAGAGCAGGGGGGAATGGCTTTCTTT	CASSIEQGGMAFF
TRBV9	few	14	NA	TRBJ1-1	TGTGCCAGCAGCGTCTCCGGGAAGAACACTGAAGCTTTCTTT	CASSVSGKNTEAFF
TRBV3-1/TRBV3-2	once	15	TRBD2	TRBJ2-7	TGTGCCAGCAGCCAAGGGACTAGCGGTTCCTACGAGCAGTACTTC	CASSQGTSGSYEQYF